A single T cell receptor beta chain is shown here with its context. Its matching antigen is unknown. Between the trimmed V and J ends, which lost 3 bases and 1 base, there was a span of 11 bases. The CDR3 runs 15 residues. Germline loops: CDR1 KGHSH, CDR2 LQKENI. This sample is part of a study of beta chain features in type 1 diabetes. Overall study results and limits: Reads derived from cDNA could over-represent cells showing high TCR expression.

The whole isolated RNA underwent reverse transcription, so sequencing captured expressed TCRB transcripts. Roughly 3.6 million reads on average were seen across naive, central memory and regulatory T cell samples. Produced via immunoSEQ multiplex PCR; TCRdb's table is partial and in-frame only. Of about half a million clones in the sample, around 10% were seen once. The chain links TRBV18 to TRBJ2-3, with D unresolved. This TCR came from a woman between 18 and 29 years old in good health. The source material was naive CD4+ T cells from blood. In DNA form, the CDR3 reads TGTGCCAGCTCACCGGAGCAGGCGGGCACAGATACGCAGTATTTT. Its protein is CASSPEQAGTDTQYF.